This is a list of T cell receptor beta chains from one sample in a study of response to subunit inactivated influenza vaccine. Using its own MiXCR run on the RT-PCR reads, TCRdb lists one record per CDR3 protein. The repertoire holds roughly 570,000 distinct CDR3 sequences, with approximately 12% as singletons. This material consisted of PBMCs from blood, taken around seven weeks after vaccination. The receptors were sampled from a man aged 50 to 59 who received an inactivated influenza vaccine. Each CDR3 is given with its conserved first and last residue. D genes are given only for firm matches. A row's size may be missing; if present it is once, few, many or a size class.

V	D	size	J	CDR3	DNA
TRBV24-1	TRBD1	many	TRBJ2-3	CATSPDRVADTQYF	TGTGCCACCAGCCCGGACAGGGTGGCAGATACGCAGTATTTT
TRBV7-9	TRBD2	many	TRBJ2-1	CASSFPGLVDNEQFF	TGTGCCAGCAGCTTCCCGGGACTAGTTGACAATGAGCAGTTCTTC
TRBV29-1	NA	many	TRBJ1-1	CSAQELNTEAFF	TGCAGCGCCCAGGAGCTGAACACTGAAGCTTTCTTT
TRBV15	NA	NA	TRBJ2-2	CATSRDSSGNTGELVF	TGTGCCACCAGCAGAGATTCTTCCGGGAACACCGGGGAGCTGGTTTTT
TRBV9	TRBD2	NA	TRBJ2-7	CASSVDPGTGGYEQYF	TGTGCCAGCAGCGTGGACCCCGGGACGGGGGGATACGAGCAGTACTTC
TRBV12-3/TRBV12-4	NA	few	TRBJ2-1	CASKNPSVRGNEQFF	TGTGCCAGCAAAAACCCTAGCGTGAGGGGGAATGAGCAGTTCTTC
TRBV5-5	NA	NA	TRBJ2-7	CASSLYPGTSYEQYF	TGTGCCAGCAGCTTGTATCCAGGTACCTCCTACGAGCAGTACTTC
TRBV6-1	NA	NA	TRBJ1-1	CAGRLGGSTEAFF	TGTGCCGGCCGATTGGGGGGGAGCACTGAAGCTTTCTTT
TRBV28	NA	few	TRBJ2-7	CASSSRRQATYEQYF	TGTGCCAGCAGCTCCCGCCGACAGGCCACCTACGAGCAGTACTTC
TRBV20-1	TRBD2	many	TRBJ2-3	CSARELAGGHGTQYF	TGCAGTGCTAGAGAACTAGCGGGAGGACACGGTACGCAGTATTTT
TRBV12-3/TRBV12-4	NA	NA	TRBJ2-5	CASSRHLIGETQYF	TGTGCCAGCAGCCGCCACCTAATCGGGGAGACCCAGTACTTC
TRBV12-3/TRBV12-4	NA	many	TRBJ2-7	CASSLGGAGYEQYF	TGTGCCAGCAGTTTAGGCGGGGCAGGGTACGAGCAGTACTTC
TRBV10-3	TRBD2	NA	TRBJ2-7	CAIRDDRPGLAGNYEQYF	TGTGCCATCAGAGATGACCGGCCGGGACTAGCGGGGAACTACGAGCAGTACTTC
TRBV4-3	TRBD2	NA	TRBJ2-4	CASSQNAAGDPKNIQYF	TGCGCCAGCAGCCAAAACGCAGCGGGAGATCCCAAAAACATTCAGTACTTC
TRBV20-1	TRBD2	few	TRBJ2-3	CSAPKKAGGRTDTQYF	TGCAGTGCTCCGAAAAAAGCGGGAGGACGCACAGATACGCAGTATTTT
TRBV7-2	TRBD2	NA	TRBJ2-2	CASTTELADTGELFF	TGTGCCAGCACCACGGAACTAGCGGACACCGGGGAGCTGTTTTTT
TRBV7-8	NA	NA	TRBJ2-5	CASSSDFQETQYF	TGTGCCAGCAGCTCCGACTTCCAAGAGACCCAGTACTTC
TRBV12-3/TRBV12-4	TRBD1	NA	TRBJ2-1	CASRDNRDRAQFF	TGTGCCAGCAGGGATAACCGGGACAGGGCGCAGTTCTTC
TRBV7-2	NA	NA	TRBJ2-6	CASSLVRIPRGGSGANVLTF	TGTGCCAGCAGCTTAGTGCGGATTCCCCGAGGGGGCTCTGGGGCCAACGTCCTGACTTTC
TRBV29-1	NA	many	TRBJ2-5	CSVEAPGGGRLQETQYF	TGCAGCGTTGAAGCCCCCGGAGGAGGGAGGCTGCAAGAGACCCAGTACTTC
TRBV7-2	NA	NA	TRBJ1-2	CASSLAALVAGDGYTF	TGTGCCAGCAGCTTGGCCGCGCTGGTGGCCGGGGATGGCTACACCTTC
TRBV7-9	NA	NA	TRBJ2-7	CASSRTQGDRISEQCF	TGTGCCAGCAGCCGTACTCAGGGTGACCGAATCTCCGAGCAGTGCTTC
TRBV4-1	NA	few	TRBJ2-1	CASRRPAGEEQFF	TGCGCCAGCCGCCGGCCGGCAGGTGAAGAGCAGTTCTTC
TRBV6-1	NA	few	TRBJ1-2	CASSPSLGLFGYTF	TGTGCCAGCAGCCCAAGTCTAGGGCTATTCGGCTACACCTTC
TRBV5-1	NA	NA	TRBJ2-1	CASSSKAVSYNEQFF	TGCGCCAGCAGTTCTAAGGCAGTTTCCTACAATGAGCAGTTCTTC
TRBV29-1	NA	many	TRBJ2-4	CSVESGGPAKNIQYF	TGCAGCGTTGAATCTGGGGGCCCTGCCAAAAACATTCAGTACTTC
TRBV16	TRBD2	few	TRBJ2-3	CASSRGLAGYADTQYF	TGTGCCAGCAGCCGTGGACTAGCGGGATATGCAGATACGCAGTATTTT
TRBV7-9	TRBD1	NA	TRBJ2-7	CASSLWDRVGEQYF	TGTGCCAGCAGCTTATGGGACAGGGTCGGCGAGCAGTACTTC
TRBV29-1	NA	NA	TRBJ2-7	CSVELQEYSYEQYF	TGCAGCGTTGAATTACAGGAATACTCCTACGAGCAGTACTTC
TRBV20-1	TRBD2	many	TRBJ2-5	CSAKRGLQETQYF	TGCAGTGCTAAAAGGGGACTACAAGAGACCCAGTACTTC
TRBV4-3	TRBD2	NA	TRBJ2-7	CASSQAGGKGIYEQYF	TGCGCCAGCAGCCAAGCGGGGGGGAAAGGGATCTACGAGCAGTACTTC
TRBV5-1	TRBD2	NA	TRBJ2-7	CASSLAGREGRYEQYF	TGCGCCAGCAGCTTGGCCGGGCGGGAGGGCCGCTACGAGCAGTACTTC
TRBV25-1	NA	few	TRBJ2-6	CASTGSRVFSGANVLTF	TGTGCCAGCACTGGGTCCAGGGTTTTCTCTGGGGCCAACGTCCTGACTTTC
TRBV25-1	NA	many	TRBJ2-1	CASSDSPSYNEQFF	TGTGCCAGCAGTGACAGCCCTTCCTACAATGAGCAGTTCTTC
TRBV29-1	NA	many	TRBJ2-6	CSVASGANVLTF	TGCAGCGTCGCCTCTGGGGCCAACGTCCTGACTTTC
TRBV6-5	TRBD1	NA	TRBJ2-1	CASSYSPQGAIRNEQFF	TGTGCCAGCAGTTACTCTCCCCAGGGGGCAATAAGAAATGAGCAGTTCTTC
TRBV7-6	NA	few	TRBJ1-5	CASSSGQPNQPQHF	TGTGCCAGCAGCTCCGGACAGCCAAATCAGCCCCAGCATTTT
TRBV6-6	NA	few	TRBJ1-1	CASSSSWATEAFF	TGTGCCAGCAGTAGCTCCTGGGCCACTGAAGCTTTCTTT
TRBV7-2	NA	many	TRBJ2-5	CASSLGGSQETQYF	TGTGCCAGCAGCTTAGGGGGTAGCCAAGAGACCCAGTACTTC
TRBV20-1	NA	many	TRBJ2-7	CSARGGTYEQYF	TGCAGTGCTAGGGGCGGCACCTACGAGCAGTACTTC
TRBV20-1	NA	few	TRBJ2-5	CSARGSAGGETQYF	TGCAGTGCTAGAGGCAGCGCCGGAGGAGAGACCCAGTACTTC
TRBV15	TRBD2	NA	TRBJ2-7	CATSAGLAGSYEQYF	TGTGCCACCAGCGCCGGACTAGCGGGGTCTTACGAGCAGTACTTC
TRBV27	NA	many	TRBJ1-6	CASSLLGVGNSPLHF	TGTGCCAGCAGTTTACTAGGGGTTGGTAATTCACCCCTCCACTTT
TRBV2	TRBD2	few	TRBJ2-5	CASSGTRQETQYF	TGTGCCAGCAGCGGGACTAGACAAGAGACCCAGTACTTC
TRBV5-1	TRBD1	many	TRBJ2-3	CASSSAAGGSTDTQYF	TGCGCCAGCAGCTCGGCGGCAGGGGGAAGCACAGATACGCAGTATTTT
TRBV12-3/TRBV12-4	NA	few	TRBJ2-7	CASSLQEFYEQYF	TGTGCCAGCAGTTTGCAGGAATTCTACGAGCAGTACTTC
TRBV5-5	NA	NA	TRBJ2-7	CASSLRDTGSASSYEQYF	TGTGCCAGCAGCTTGCGCGACACAGGGTCCGCGAGCTCCTACGAGCAGTACTTC
TRBV27	TRBD1	NA	TRBJ1-2	CASSPRDSHIYGYTF	TGTGCCAGCAGTCCCCGGGACAGTCACATTTATGGCTACACCTTC
TRBV29-1	NA	NA	TRBJ2-7	CSVEGVVTYEQYF	TGCAGCGTTGAAGGCGTAGTTACCTACGAGCAGTACTTC
TRBV5-1	TRBD2	NA	TRBJ2-1	CASSFQLAGGPNEQFF	TGCGCCAGCAGCTTTCAATTAGCGGGAGGGCCCAATGAGCAGTTCTTC
TRBV11-2	TRBD2	few	TRBJ2-5	CASSLGLAGEGVGETQYF	TGTGCCAGCAGCTTAGGTCTAGCGGGAGAAGGAGTAGGAGAGACCCAGTACTTC